A single sample gave rise to the 30 T cell receptor beta chains below, sequenced in a study of long-term antiretroviral therapy in people with HIV. This was the immunoSEQ v3.0 assay at survey level. The repertoire was sequenced with immunoSEQ multiplex PCR; TCRdb's copy has only in-frame clones and lacks some. The data contain around 39,000 clones, roughly 80% of them singletons. Sample: unsorted PBMCs, taken 1 year after starting antiretroviral therapy. These TCRs come from a young man with HIV.

The chain is built from TRBV19 and TRBJ1-2, with D perhaps matching TRBD1 (5 bases). The CDR3 runs 12 residues. Between the trimmed V and J ends, which lost 8 bases and 8 bases, there was a span of 15 bases. Germline V gives CDR1 LNHDA, CDR2 SQIVND (reference sequence). In DNA, the CDR3 is TGTGCCAGTGCCCCAGGGTTAAAGGGCTACACCTTC. This gives the protein CASAPGLKGYTF.

This rearrangement joins TRBV6-4 to TRBJ2-1; 12 bases map to TRBD2. The CDR3 extends over 15 amino acids. The V segment lost 0 bases and the J segment 6 bases; nucleotides outside the gene matches: 0. Germline CDR1 is MRHNA and CDR2 is SNTAGT. CDR3 DNA: TGTGCCAGCAGTGACTCGACTAGCGGGAGCAATGAGCAGTTCTTC. It is translated as CASSDSTSGSNEQFF.

This clone was counted between two and nine times. The CDR3 region is CASSLLGEGYTF. Here the CDR3 DNA reads TGTGCCAGCAGTTTACTAGGGGAAGGCTACACCTTC. The V and J genes are TRBV28 and TRBJ1-2, with a tentative D call TRBD1 (5 bases). Germline assignment: CDR1 MDHEN and CDR2 SYDVKM. This CDR3 spans 12 amino acids. V was clipped by 2 bases and J by 8 bases, with 9 bases between them.

The chain employs TRBV18 and TRBJ2-1; 8 bases fit TRBD2. The V and J ends lost 3 bases and 0 bases, in that order; junction bases with no gene match: 4. The germline V gene has CDR1 KGHSH and CDR2 LQKENI. The CDR3 length is 16 residues. CDR3 protein: CASSPERGSSYNEQFF. The CDR3 region has the DNA TGTGCCAGCTCACCCGAGCGGGGGAGCTCCTACAATGAGCAGTTCTTC.

The chain employs TRBV28 and TRBJ2-7; 7 bases are shared with TRBD2. Trimming removed 5 bases from V and 5 bases from J; junction bases left unmatched: 12. This CDR3 has 15 residues. Per germline, CDR1 MDHEN and CDR2 SYDVKM. The CDR3 DNA sequence: TGTGCCAGCAGTAGGGGCGGGAGAACGGGGGACGAGCAGTACTTC. This gives the protein CASSRGGRTGDEQYF.

The sample holds a few counts of this clone. This chain connects TRBV18 to TRBJ2-7; unclear D gene. Germline CDR1 and CDR2: KGHSH and LQKENI. V lost 6 bases and J 5 bases, leaving 11 bases between the germline ends. The CDR3 consists of 12 residues. Written as DNA, the CDR3 is TGTGCCAGCTCTCACGACCCGAACGAGCAGTACTTC. Its translation: CASSHDPNEQYF. Looking up the rest from reference TRBV18 and TRBJ2-7 gives the full variable domain: NAGVMQNPRHLVRRRGQEARLRCSPMKGHSHVYWYRQLPEEGLKFMVYLQKENIIDESGMPKERFSAEFPKEGPSILRIQQVVRGDSAAYFCASSHDPNEQYFGPGTRLTVT.

The CDR3 protein is CASSYSRDRAYEQYF. For the CDR3, the DNA is TGTGCCAGCAGTTACTCGAGGGACAGGGCCTACGAGCAGTACTTC. This rearrangement joins TRBV6-5 to TRBJ2-7, with 9 bases that match TRBD1. In germline, CDR1 is MNHEY, CDR2 SVGAGI. CDR3 size: 15 residues. Trimming at V came to 0 bases and at J to 2 bases, leaving 2 bases not matched to a gene.

The chain employs TRBV7-9 and TRBJ2-1, with a possible D match to TRBD2 (5 bases). Germline CDR1 SEHNR, CDR2 FQNEAQ (reference sequence). The CDR3 totals 14 residues. The germline V and J ends were trimmed by 4 bases and 0 bases, with 7 bases remaining between them. CDR3 nucleotides: TGTGCCAGCAGCTCCCGGGGCTCCTACAATGAGCAGTTCTTC. Amino acid sequence: CASSSRGSYNEQFF.

This clone was recorded a few times. V is TRBV2 and J is TRBJ1-5; D is possibly TRBD1 (6 bases). Trimming removed 6 bases from V and 1 base from J, with 19 bases in between. The CDR3 runs 17 residues. CDR1 and CDR2 from the germline V gene are SNHLY and FYNNEI. The CDR3 reads CASRFDRPRRSNQPQHF. Written as DNA, the CDR3 is TGTGCCAGCAGGTTCGACAGGCCCAGGCGAAGCAATCAGCCCCAGCATTTT. Together with reference TRBV2 and TRBJ1-5, the CDR3 gives the full variable domain: EPEVTQTPSHQVTQMGQEVILRCVPISNHLYFYWYRQILGQKVEFLVSFYNNEISEKSEIFDDQFSVERPDGSNFTLKIRSTKLEDSAMYFCASRFDRPRRSNQPQHFGDGTRLSIL.

The V gene is TRBV6-1, the J gene TRBJ1-2; 10 nucleotides match TRBD1. CDR1 and CDR2 (germline): MNHNS, SASEGT. After removal of 6 bases from V and 10 bases from J, the junction contained 8 bases not matched to a gene. The CDR3 covers 13 residues. The CDR3 here is CASSDDRGQLYTF. CDR3 nucleotide sequence: TGTGCCAGCAGCGATGACAGGGGGCAGCTCTACACCTTC.

V and J are TRBV28 and TRBJ1-5, with D possibly TRBD1 on 5 matching bases. Germline CDR1 and CDR2: MDHEN and SYDVKM. The CDR3 has 16 amino acids. The V gene lost 5 bases and the J gene lost 0 bases, with 14 bases spanning the gap. In nucleotides, the CDR3 is TGTGCCAGCAGTCACCAGGAGGGGTATAGCAATCAGCCCCAGCATTTT. Translating it yields CASSHQEGYSNQPQHF.

V usage is TRBV19 and J usage is TRBJ1-3, with unresolved D. Trimming left V 6 bases short and J 1 base short, with 1 base between. The CDR3 runs to 11 residues. Germline loops: CDR1 LNHDA, CDR2 SQIVND (reference sequence). The CDR3 spells CASRSGNTIYF. In nucleotides, the CDR3 is TGTGCCAGTAGATCTGGAAACACCATATATTTT.

The V call is TRBV18, the J call TRBJ1-2; D is unresolved. V dropped 1 base and J dropped 4 bases, with 13 bases sitting between them. Germline V CDR1 and CDR2: KGHSH, LQKENI. This CDR3 region has 15 residues. The CDR3 sequence: CASSPRGAEGYGYTF. The CDR3 coding sequence is TGTGCCAGCTCACCACGGGGAGCAGAGGGCTATGGCTACACCTTC.

V usage is TRBV4-1 and J usage is TRBJ1-1; D is unclear. The CDR3 totals 15 residues. V was trimmed by 2 bases and J by 5 bases, leaving 15 bases between them. CDR1 is MGHRA, CDR2 YSYEKL, per germline. DNA of the CDR3: TGCGCCAGCAGCCAAACCCCGGAAGGAGGGACTGAAGCTTTCTTT. This translates into CASSQTPEGGTEAFF.

J is TRBJ2-6 and V is TRBV9; D is possibly TRBD1 (6 bases). This CDR3 is built from 18 residues. Trimming left V 4 bases short and J 0 bases short, with 17 bases between. Germline-derived CDR1 and CDR2 are SGDLS and YYNGEE. The CDR3 bases are TGTGCCAGCAGCCCTCATCCGACAGGAACCTCTGGGGCCAACGTCCTGACTTTC. Its translation: CASSPHPTGTSGANVLTF.

The chain recombines TRBV6-1 with TRBJ2-7, with 10 bases that match TRBD2. Germline assignment: CDR1 MNHNS and CDR2 SASEGT. This CDR3 has 15 residues. With 2 bases clipped from V and 5 bases from J, the junction kept 6 bases outside the gene matches. This CDR3 reads CASSESAGGPDEQYF. The CDR3 bases are TGTGCCAGCAGTGAATCAGCGGGAGGGCCTGACGAGCAGTACTTC.

This clone showed up just once. The gene calls are TRBV28 and TRBJ1-1; a weak D match, TRBD1 (6 bases). The CDR3 contains 14 residues. Per the germline V gene, CDR1 is MDHEN and CDR2 is SYDVKM. V gave up 3 bases and J gave up 1 base, with 9 bases separating them. For the CDR3, the DNA is TGTGCCAGCAGTTTGGGACACCAGAACACTGAAGCTTTCTTT. Amino acids: CASSLGHQNTEAFF. The full variable domain, its missing parts supplied by reference TRBV28 and TRBJ1-1, is DVKVTQSSRYLVKRTGEKVFLECVQDMDHENMFWYRQDPGLGLRLIYFSYDVKMKEKGDIPEGYSVSREKKERFSLILESASTNQTSMYLCASSLGHQNTEAFFGQGTRLTVV.

The gene calls are TRBV4-1 and TRBJ2-3; 12 nucleotides match TRBD2. CDR1 MGHRA and CDR2 YSYEKL come from the germline V gene. V lost 4 bases and J lost 6; bases outside the gene matches: 5. This CDR3 contains 15 residues. CDR3 nucleotide sequence: TGCGCCAGCAGCCCTCTAGCGGGGGGGCGTGATACGCAGTATTTT. Translating it yields CASSPLAGGRDTQYF.

The V gene is TRBV19, the J gene TRBJ2-1; possibly TRBD1 for D (5 bases). Germline values: CDR1 LNHDA, CDR2 SQIVND (reference sequence). Between the trimmed V and J ends, which lost 3 bases and 3 bases, there was a span of 12 bases. CDR3 length: 15 amino acids. CDR3 amino acids: CASSIGQGNYNEQFF. For the CDR3, the DNA is TGTGCCAGTAGTATTGGTCAGGGTAACTACAATGAGCAGTTCTTC.

The chain recombines TRBV25-1 with TRBJ2-5, with 11 bases that match TRBD1. The J call may be wrong; the DNA end is better matched by TRBJ2-7. CDR3 length: 15 amino acids. Germline CDR1 and CDR2: MGHDK and SYGVNS. The CDR3, as DNA: TGTGCCAGCACCTGGGACAGGGGGATCTCCTACGAGCAGTACTTC. It yields the protein CASTWDRGISYEQYF.

The chain carries TRBV27 and TRBJ2-1; D unclear. This CDR3 spans 15 amino acids. Trimming left V 4 bases short and J 5 bases short, with 15 bases between. CDR1 and CDR2 from the germline V gene are MNHEY and SMNVEV (reference sequence). In nucleotides, the CDR3 is TGTGCCAGCAGTTATGAGGTCGGAGTAAACAATGAGCAGTTCTTC. It codes for CASSYEVGVNNEQFF.

The chain employs TRBV30 and TRBJ2-1; 7 bases match TRBD2. The V gene end was trimmed by 4 bases and the J gene end by 8 bases; junction bases not matched to a gene: 20. Germline V CDR1 and CDR2: GTSNPN, SVGIG (reference sequence). The CDR3 spans 17 residues. The CDR3 DNA reads as TGTGCCTGGACCAACTCGGGGAGGGAGGGCTTTAGGGATGAGCAGTTCTTC. Protein sequence: CAWTNSGREGFRDEQFF.

The rearrangement joins TRBV7-3 to TRBJ1-4; no clear D gene. The CDR3 extends over 15 amino acids. Germline loops: CDR1 SGHTA, CDR2 FQGTGA. V was clipped by 1 base and J by 0 bases, with 6 bases between them. CDR3 sequence: CASSLNGATNEKLFF. DNA of the CDR3: TGTGCCAGCAGCTTAAATGGGGCAACTAATGAAAAACTGTTTTTT.

This chain links TRBV6-5 with TRBJ1-4; no clear D gene. The V end was cut by 6 bases, the J end by 4 bases, with 15 bases between. CDR1 and CDR2 from the germline V gene are MNHEY and SVGAGI. The CDR3 extends over 15 amino acids. The CDR3 coding sequence is TGTGCCAGCAGATTCCACCGGACGGATAATGAAAAACTGTTTTTT. Translating gives CASRFHRTDNEKLFF.

The rearrangement joins TRBV11-1 to TRBJ2-3; D is possibly TRBD2 (5 bases). Trimming removed 3 bases from V and 0 bases from J, with 13 bases in between. Germline V lookup: CDR1 SGHAT, CDR2 FQDESV (reference sequence). The CDR3 has 16 amino acids. This chain's CDR3 is CASSLRRGSSTDTQYF. The DNA of the CDR3 is TGTGCCAGCAGCTTGAGGAGAGGGAGTAGCACAGATACGCAGTATTTT.

The chain carries TRBV25-1 and TRBJ1-1; D is ambiguous. The CDR3 extends over 13 amino acids. Germline V gene sequence: CDR1 MGHDK, CDR2 SYGVNS. Trimming removed 3 bases at V and 1 base at J, with 6 bases between. The CDR3 bases are TGTGCCAGCAGTGAGGCACCGAACACTGAAGCTTTCTTT. The encoded protein is CASSEAPNTEAFF.

J is TRBJ2-1 and V is TRBV9; 11 positions match TRBD2. The germline CDR1 and CDR2 sequences are SGDLS and YYNGEE. This CDR3 has 20 residues. J gave up 3 bases and V 3 bases, and 17 bases lay outside the gene matches. The CDR3 region has the DNA TGTGCCAGCAGCGCATTTTCCGGGACTAGCGGTTTTAGAGGCTACAATGAGCAGTTCTTC. Translation gives CASSAFSGTSGFRGYNEQFF.

The gene calls are TRBV19 and TRBJ1-4; D is unclear. Germline V gene sequence: CDR1 LNHDA, CDR2 SQIVND (reference sequence). This CDR3 has 11 amino acids. Trimming removed 9 bases at V and 8 bases at J, with 10 bases between. The CDR3 nucleotides are TGTGCCAGCCGTACGGGGGAAAAACTGTTTTTT. As protein: CASRTGEKLFF.

The rearrangement uses TRBV23-1 and TRBJ1-4, with D possibly being TRBD1 (5 bases). TRBV23-1 is annotated as an ORF whose role is uncertain. Trimming cost V 8 bases and J 3 bases, with 10 bases left between them. The CDR3 length is 13 residues. For the CDR3, the DNA is TGCGCCAGCCAGGGAGGGCCTAATGAAAAACTGTTTTTT. Its protein product is CASQGGPNEKLFF.

The rearrangement uses TRBV11-2 and TRBJ1-1; a weak D match, TRBD1 (5 bases). V lost 5 bases, J lost 1 base, and 11 bases lay in between. The CDR3 is 14 residues long. Looked up from germline, CDR1 is SGHAT and CDR2 is FQNNGV. The CDR3 region has the DNA TGTGCCAGCAGCGTCCCCCAGGGGAACACTGAAGCTTTCTTT. Its protein product is CASSVPQGNTEAFF.